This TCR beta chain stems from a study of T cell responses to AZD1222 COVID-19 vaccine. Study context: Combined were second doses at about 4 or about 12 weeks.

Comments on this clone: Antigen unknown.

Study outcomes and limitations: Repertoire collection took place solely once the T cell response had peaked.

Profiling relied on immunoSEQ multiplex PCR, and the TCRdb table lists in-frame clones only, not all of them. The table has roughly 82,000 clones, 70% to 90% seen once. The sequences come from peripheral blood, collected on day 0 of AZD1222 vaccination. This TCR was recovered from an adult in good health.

CDR3 residues: CATSRDWRGLAGGSTDTQYF. The CDR3 DNA follows: TGTGCCACCAGCAGAGATTGGCGGGGACTAGCGGGAGGTAGCACAGATACGCAGTATTTT. The chain carries TRBV15 and TRBJ2-3; 15 nucleotides line up with TRBD2. The germline V gene encodes CDR1 LNHNV and CDR2 YYDKDF (reference sequence). The CDR3 contains 20 residues. V lost 0 bases to trimming and J lost 0 bases; unmatched junction nucleotides: 7.